This paragraph reports one T cell receptor beta chain. This clonotype turned up a few times. Its antigen is not yet known. No base quality values were provided; no much bigger clone lies one nucleotide off. The reads were generated on an Illumina NovaSeq 6000. Using 5'RACE with constant-segment primers, TCRalpha and TCRbeta cDNA libraries were constructed, with sample barcodes and unique molecular identifiers added in the process. RNA was extracted from every sample with Trizol reagent. The libraries were amplified in two PCR steps, and the second step added a second sample barcode and Illumina TruSeq adapters. Sequencing of the libraries was done on an Illumina NovaSeq, producing 2 x 150 bp paired-end reads. In the source study's methods: The reads were demultiplexed and collapsed into UMI-guided consensus sequences using migec v1.2.7. Using mixcr v2.1.11, UMI consensuses were aligned to TRA and TRB V and J templates and then assembled into clonotypes. A clonotype was counted as expanded or contracted only if both edgeR and NoisET called the change significant, with noise models trained on biological replicates. edgeR calls used a false discovery rate-adjusted p below 0.01 and a log2 fold-change threshold of 1. As an exploratory analysis of dynamics, PCA with hierarchical clustering was applied to max-normalized trajectories of the 1000 most abundant clonotypes. Separately sequenced CD4+ and CD8+ repertoires were used to assign a CD4 or CD8 phenotype to each responding clone. Clones were called with MiXCR by TCRdb after fastp trimmed the public reads at Q25, and only in-frame beta chains were retained. Duplicate CDR3 protein sequences are folded into a single record with the most common DNA and genes. These V and J calls derive from TCRdb rather than the authors' analysis. The sample data list around 200,000 distinct CDR3 sequences, and less than 20% of these were observed just once. The leading ten clones occupy under 4.5% of the sample.

The CDR3 goes from the cysteine to the phenylalanine over 14 residues. Only CDR3 DNA is held: 42 bases, read in frame from base 1. Trimming at the junction amounts to 5 bases on V and 4 bases on J, and the germline ends lie 12 bases apart. CDR1 and CDR2, looked up from the germline V gene, are MRHNA and SNTAGT. Ficoll-Paque density gradient centrifugation was used to isolate PBMCs. The data originate from a study of T-cell memory formation after mild COVID-19 (dated by TCRdb to about 2021). Regarding the research as a whole: TCR sequence clusters from the two donors were largely donor specific. In a couple of donors, T-cell clones that expanded and contracted after mild COVID-19 were followed by sequencing TCRalpha and TCRbeta repertoires longitudinally. Two young, previously healthy adult volunteers, one female and one male, were included in the cohort. Results the study describes overall, beyond this receptor: The second-wave clones that peaked on day 37 were not confirmed to be SARS-CoV-2 specific. Contracting CD4+ clones turned up mainly in the CM and EM memory subsets, whereas EMRA was where CD8+ clones were enriched. The detection of some responding clones in pre-infection memory suggests that pre-existing cross-reactive memory T cells joined the SARS-CoV-2 response. From day 15 to 85, contracting clones showed balanced CD4/CD8 phenotypes, whereas a second wave of clones that expanded from day 15 to 37 leaned towards CD4+. The study included only two mild cases, and larger cohorts that include severe cases with pre-infection samples were judged to be necessary.

This receptor was taken from a man between 18 and 29 years old who had mild COVID-19 (a few samples of this study predate the infection). The sample titles of this study are shuffled in the database, so cell type and time point are left out; the donor was told from shared clones. What was sequenced was PBMCs or a T cell subset sorted from them (not recorded which). The rearranged chain carries TRBV6-4 and TRBJ2-1, and the D gene may be TRBD1, 6 bases matching. The nucleotides are TGTGCCAGCAGTCTAGAGGACAGATACAATGAGCAGTTCTTC. Its translation is CASSLEDRYNEQFF.